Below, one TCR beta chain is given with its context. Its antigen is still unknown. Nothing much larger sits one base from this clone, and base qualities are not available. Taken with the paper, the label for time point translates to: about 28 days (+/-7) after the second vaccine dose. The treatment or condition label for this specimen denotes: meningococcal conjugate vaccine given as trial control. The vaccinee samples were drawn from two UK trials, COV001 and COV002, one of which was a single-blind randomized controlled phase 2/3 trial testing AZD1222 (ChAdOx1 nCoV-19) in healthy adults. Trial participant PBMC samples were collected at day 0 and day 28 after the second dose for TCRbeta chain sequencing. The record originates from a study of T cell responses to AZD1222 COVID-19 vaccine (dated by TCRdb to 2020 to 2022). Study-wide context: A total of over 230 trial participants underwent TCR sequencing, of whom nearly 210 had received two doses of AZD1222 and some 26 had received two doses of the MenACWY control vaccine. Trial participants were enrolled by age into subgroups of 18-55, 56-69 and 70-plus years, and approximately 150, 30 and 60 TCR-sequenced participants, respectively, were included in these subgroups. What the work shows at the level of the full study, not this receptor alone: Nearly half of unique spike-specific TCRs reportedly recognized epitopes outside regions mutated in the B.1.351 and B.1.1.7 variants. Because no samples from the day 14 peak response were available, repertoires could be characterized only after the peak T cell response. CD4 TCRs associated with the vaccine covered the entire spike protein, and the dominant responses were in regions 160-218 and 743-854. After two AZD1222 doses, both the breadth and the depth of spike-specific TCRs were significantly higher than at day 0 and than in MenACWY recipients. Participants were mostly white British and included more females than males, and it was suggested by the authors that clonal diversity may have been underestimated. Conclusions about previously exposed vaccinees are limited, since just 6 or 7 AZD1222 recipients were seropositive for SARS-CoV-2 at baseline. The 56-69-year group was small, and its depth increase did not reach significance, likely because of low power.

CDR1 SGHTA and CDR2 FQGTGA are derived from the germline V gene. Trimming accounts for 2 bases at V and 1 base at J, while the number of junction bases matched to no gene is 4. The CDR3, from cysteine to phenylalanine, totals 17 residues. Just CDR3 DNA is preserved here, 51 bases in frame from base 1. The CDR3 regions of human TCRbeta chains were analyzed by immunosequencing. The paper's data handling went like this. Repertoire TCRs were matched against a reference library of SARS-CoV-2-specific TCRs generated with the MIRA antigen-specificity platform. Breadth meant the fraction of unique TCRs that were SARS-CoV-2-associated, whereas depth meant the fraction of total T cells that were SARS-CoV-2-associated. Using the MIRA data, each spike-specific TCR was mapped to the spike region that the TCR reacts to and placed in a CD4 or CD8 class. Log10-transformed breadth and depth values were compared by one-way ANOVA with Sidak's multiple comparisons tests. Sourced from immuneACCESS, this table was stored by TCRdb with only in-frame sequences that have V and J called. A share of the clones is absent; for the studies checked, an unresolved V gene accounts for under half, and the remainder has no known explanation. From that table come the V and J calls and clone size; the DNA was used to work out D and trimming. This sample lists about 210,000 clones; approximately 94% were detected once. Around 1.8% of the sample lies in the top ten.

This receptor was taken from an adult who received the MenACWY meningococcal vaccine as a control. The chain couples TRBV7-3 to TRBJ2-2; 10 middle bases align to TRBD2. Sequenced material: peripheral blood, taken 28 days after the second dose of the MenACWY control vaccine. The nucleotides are TGTGCCAGCAGCTTATCCGTAGCGGGAGGGAACACCGGGGAGCTGTTTTTT. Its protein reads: CASSLSVAGGNTGELFF.